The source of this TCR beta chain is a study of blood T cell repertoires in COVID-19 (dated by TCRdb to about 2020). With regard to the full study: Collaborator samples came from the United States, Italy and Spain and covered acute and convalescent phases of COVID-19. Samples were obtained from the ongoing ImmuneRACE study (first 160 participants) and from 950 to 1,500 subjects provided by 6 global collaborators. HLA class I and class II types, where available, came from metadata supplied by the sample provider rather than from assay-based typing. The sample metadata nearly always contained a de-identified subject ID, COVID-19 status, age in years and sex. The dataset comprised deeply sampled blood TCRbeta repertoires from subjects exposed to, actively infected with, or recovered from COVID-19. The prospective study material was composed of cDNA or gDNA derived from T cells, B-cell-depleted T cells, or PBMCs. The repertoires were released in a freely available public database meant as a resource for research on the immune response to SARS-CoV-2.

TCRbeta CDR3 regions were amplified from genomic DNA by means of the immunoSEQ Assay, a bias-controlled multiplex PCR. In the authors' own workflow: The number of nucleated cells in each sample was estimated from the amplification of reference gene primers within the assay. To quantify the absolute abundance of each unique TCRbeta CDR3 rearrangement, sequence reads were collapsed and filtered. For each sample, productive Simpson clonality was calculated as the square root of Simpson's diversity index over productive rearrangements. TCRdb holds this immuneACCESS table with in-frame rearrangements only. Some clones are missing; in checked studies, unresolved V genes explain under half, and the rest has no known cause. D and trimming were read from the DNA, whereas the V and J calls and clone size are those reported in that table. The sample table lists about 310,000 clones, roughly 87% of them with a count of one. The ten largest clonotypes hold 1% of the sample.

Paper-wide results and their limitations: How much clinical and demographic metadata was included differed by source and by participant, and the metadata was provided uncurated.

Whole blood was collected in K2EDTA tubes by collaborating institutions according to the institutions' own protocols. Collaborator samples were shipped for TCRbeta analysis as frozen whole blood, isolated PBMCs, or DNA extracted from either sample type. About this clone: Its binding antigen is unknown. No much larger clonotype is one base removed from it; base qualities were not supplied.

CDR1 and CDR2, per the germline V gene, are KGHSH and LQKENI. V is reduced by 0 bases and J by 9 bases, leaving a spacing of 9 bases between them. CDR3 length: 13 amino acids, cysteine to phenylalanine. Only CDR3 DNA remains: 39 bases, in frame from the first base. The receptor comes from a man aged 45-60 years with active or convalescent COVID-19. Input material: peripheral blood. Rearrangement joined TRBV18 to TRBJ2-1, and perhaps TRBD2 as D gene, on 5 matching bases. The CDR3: CASSPPMSGEQFF. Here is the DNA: TGTGCCAGCTCACCACCTATGAGCGGTGAGCAGTTCTTC.